The TCR beta chain under discussion was sequenced for a study of radiation and T cells in renal cell carcinoma (dated by TCRdb to the early 2020s). Context from the whole study: Samples were obtained from a clinical trial, in which 15 Gy stereotactic body radiation therapy was delivered to primary renal cell carcinomas and nephrectomy was performed 4 weeks later. A total of approximately 53 samples underwent TCR beta sequencing, made up of approximately 26 tumors and some 27 peripheral blood samples. Across all 50 or so samples, around 4,000,000 unique CDR3 nucleotide sequences, encoding 2,658,974 unique CDR3 amino acid sequences, were identified. General study outcomes and caveats: In blood, the top tumor clonotypes increased between baseline and 2 weeks post-radiation and then shrank by 4 weeks, which suggests that tumor-resident clones expanded only transiently. Because pretreatment tumor biopsies were not available, the baseline intratumoral presence of clonotypes could not be determined. Blood repertoire dynamics were not followed beyond 4 weeks after treatment. Effects of radiation dose or scheduling on the TCR repertoire could not be addressed with the single-armed trial design.

Reading the label with the study, this specimen's time point is: blood 2 weeks post-SBRT. The treatment or condition label on this specimen signifies: 15 Gy SBRT to primary tumor, nephrectomy 4 weeks later. To track tumor-enriched clonotypes, serial peripheral blood was sampled from radiation-treated patients at baseline and at 2 weeks and 4 weeks after SBRT. Renal cell carcinoma with clear cell pathology was present in all patients. Genomic DNA for TCR sequencing was prepared using the QIAamp DNA Blood Mini Kit (Qiagen). The analyses included just those samples that passed every quality control check. V and J are trimmed by 6 bases and 0 bases, and the gene matches miss 5 bases of the junction. In the germline V gene, CDR1 corresponds to MNHEY and CDR2 to SVGAGI. The CDR3 numbers 15 residues from cysteine through phenylalanine. Only the CDR3 part of the read is kept: 45 bases, read in frame from the first base.

For this clone: Its antigen specificity is not known. No per-base quality is available; no much larger clone lies one base away.

Following the manufacturer's recommendations, the immunoSEQ kit was used to generate TCR beta libraries from genomic DNA. Library preparation used a first multiplex PCR with proprietary primers, then a second PCR adding unique barcodes, with bead cleanups after each round. Each sample batch included a kit-provided positive control reaction and a negative control reaction. The final libraries underwent checking on an Agilent 4200 TapeStation D1000 ScreenTape, volumetric pooling, and quantification by qPCR. Sequencing was performed on an Illumina NextSeq500 using a MidOutput 150-cycle cartridge, with 156 Read1 cycles, 15 Index1 cycles, and the kit custom primers. The pooled library was loaded at 1.0 pM with around 20% PhiX control spiked in. In the authors' own workflow: The vendor-processed data were analyzed in R, and a clonotype was defined as all T cells that share the same CDR3 nucleotide sequence. In the clone abundance analyses, frequencies were normalized to the 10,000 most abundant clones in each sample. Before analysis, public T cell clones were removed, and these numbered fewer than six per sample on average. Tumor-enriched and baseline blood-enriched clonotypes were defined by at least a 32-fold difference in abundance between compartments. Clonotypes expanded or contracted between blood time points were identified with a beta-binomial differential abundance model. Similarity between tumor and blood repertoires was quantified using the Baroni-Urbani and Buser coefficient, and groups were compared with two-tailed Wilcoxon tests in R. As stored in TCRdb, this immuneACCESS dataset retains in-frame rearrangements with V and J assigned. A fraction of the clones does not appear; measured against another copy, unresolved V genes explain less than half of the discrepancy, and the remainder lacks a known reason. From that table come the V and J calls and clone size; the DNA was used to work out D and trimming. This sample gives roughly 150,000 clones in total; approximately 90% of them show up just once. The ten biggest clones cover roughly 13% of the sample.

Sample: blood, taken from a patient whose treatment included radiotherapy and nephrectomy. The source is a woman in her fifties or sixties with renal cell carcinoma. This chain joins TRBV6-5 to TRBJ1-5, and TRBD1 aligns with 7 junction nucleotides. The sequenced DNA is TGTGCCAGCAGGCGGGACAGTTATAGCAATCAGCCCCAGCATTTT. Its translation is CASRRDSYSNQPQHF.